This T cell receptor (beta chain) was observed in a study of OX40 agonist ivuxolimab in advanced cancers. TCRdb's copy holds only in-frame clones and misses some; the assay was immunoSEQ multiplex PCR. This table has 75,000 or so clones, almost 85% appearing once. Sequencing used CD4+ or CD8+ T cells sorted from blood, obtained in a trial of the OX40 agonist ivuxolimab. The sequence was collected from an adult with an advanced solid tumor such as melanoma, head and neck, liver or kidney cancer.

CDR3 loop: CSVTDTDSYGYTF. As DNA, the CDR3 is TGCAGCGTGACCGACACGGATTCCTATGGCTACACCTTC. The V gene is TRBV29-1, the J gene TRBJ1-2; D not certain. V shed 6 bases and J shed 4 bases, with 15 bases lying between them. The germline CDR1 and CDR2 sequences are SQVTM and ANQGSEA. The CDR3 runs to 13 residues.